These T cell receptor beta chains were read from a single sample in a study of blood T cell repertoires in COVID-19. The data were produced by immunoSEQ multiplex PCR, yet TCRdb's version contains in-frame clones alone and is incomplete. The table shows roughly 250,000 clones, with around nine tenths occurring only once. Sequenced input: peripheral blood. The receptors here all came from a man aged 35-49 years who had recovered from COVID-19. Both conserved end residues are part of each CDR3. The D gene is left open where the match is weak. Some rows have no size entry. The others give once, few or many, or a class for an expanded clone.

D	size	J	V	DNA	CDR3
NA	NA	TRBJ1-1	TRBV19	TGTGCCAGTACTCTCTCGGGGGGCCCGCCTCTGAACACTGAAGCTTTCTTT	CASTLSGGPPLNTEAFF
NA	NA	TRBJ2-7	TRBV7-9	TGTGCCAGCAGCGTCGACAAAGCCTACGAGCAGTACTTC	CASSVDKAYEQYF
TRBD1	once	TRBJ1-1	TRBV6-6	TGTGCCAGCATCCCGGGACAGACTGAAGCTTTCTTT	CASIPGQTEAFF
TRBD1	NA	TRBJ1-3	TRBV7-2	TGTGCCAGCAGCACGACAGGGGGCCTGCCTGGAAACACCATATATTTT	CASSTTGGLPGNTIYF
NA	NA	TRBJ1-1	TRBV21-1	TGTGCCAGCAGCAAAGGGGGCGGCAACACTGAAGCTTTCTTT	CASSKGGGNTEAFF
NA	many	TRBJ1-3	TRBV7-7	TGTGCCAGCAGCTTAGATTCAGGGGCTGGAAACACCATATATTTT	CASSLDSGAGNTIYF
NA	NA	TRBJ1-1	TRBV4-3	TGCGCCAGCAGCCACCCAGGAAGGGGTAGGGGCACTGAAGCTTTCTTT	CASSHPGRGRGTEAFF
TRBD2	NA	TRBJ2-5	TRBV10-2	TGCGCCAGCAGTGACTTGGGACTAGCTGGGGCCCAGTACTTC	CASSDLGLAGAQYF
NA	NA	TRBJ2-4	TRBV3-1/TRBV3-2	TGTGCCAGCAGCTCACGGGGAGGGGGAAACATTCAGTACTTC	CASSSRGGGNIQYF
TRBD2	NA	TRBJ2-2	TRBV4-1	TGCGCCAGCAGCCAAGGGGTGGGAGCGGGAGCTCTCACCGGGGAGCTGTTTTTT	CASSQGVGAGALTGELFF
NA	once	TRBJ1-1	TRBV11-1	TGTGCCAGCAGCTTATATGGAGGCACTGAAGCTTTCTTT	CASSLYGGTEAFF
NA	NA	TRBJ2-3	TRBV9	TGTGCCAGCAGCAATCGACCGGAGGGGACAGATACGCAGTATTTT	CASSNRPEGTDTQYF
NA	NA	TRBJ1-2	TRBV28	TGTGCCGTAAAGGGACTGCGGGGGGTACTCTATGGCTACACCTTC	CAVKGLRGVLYGYTF
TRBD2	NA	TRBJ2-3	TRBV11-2	TGTGCCAGCAGCTTTGGCCCAGCTAGCGGTATTCCTAGCACAGATACGCAGTATTTT	CASSFGPASGIPSTDTQYF
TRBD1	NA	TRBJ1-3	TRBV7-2	TGTGCCAGCAGCTGGGACAGCCTAGAAGGGGACACCATATATTTT	CASSWDSLEGDTIYF
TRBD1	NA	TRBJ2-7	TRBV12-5	TGTGCTAGTGGGCCGGGGACAGGCATGCAGTACTTC	CASGPGTGMQYF
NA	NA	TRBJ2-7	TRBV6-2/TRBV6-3	TGTGCCAGCAGTTTAACCCTACTTTCCAACGAGCAGTACTTC	CASSLTLLSNEQYF
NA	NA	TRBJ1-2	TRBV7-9	TGTGCCAGCAGCTTAGGGGCACATAACTATGGCTACACCTTC	CASSLGAHNYGYTF
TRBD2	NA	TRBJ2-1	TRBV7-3	TGTGCCAGCAGCTCCCGAGGGGGGGGACTAGCGGACAATGAGCAGTTCTTC	CASSSRGGGLADNEQFF
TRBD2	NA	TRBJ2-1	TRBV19	TGTGCCAGTAGTAGCCTAGCGGGGGGATTCTACAATGAGCAGTTCTTC	CASSSLAGGFYNEQFF
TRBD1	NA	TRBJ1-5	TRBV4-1	TGCGCCAGCAGCGTCCAGGGGGGTAGCAATCAGCCCCAGCATTTT	CASSVQGGSNQPQHF
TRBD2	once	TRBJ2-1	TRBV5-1	TGCGCCAGCAGCCCATTGCGTGTGGGACTAGCGGACAATGAGCAGTTCTTC	CASSPLRVGLADNEQFF
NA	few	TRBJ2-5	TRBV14	TGTGCCAGCAGCCAAGCACGGGAGACCCAGTACTTC	CASSQARETQYF
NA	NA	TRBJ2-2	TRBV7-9	TGTGCCAGCAGCCGTCCTCAGGGAGCGGGCGGGGAGCTGTTTTTT	CASSRPQGAGGELFF
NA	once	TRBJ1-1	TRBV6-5	TGTGCCAGCAGTCCAAAGACGGGGAACACTGAAGCTTTCTTT	CASSPKTGNTEAFF
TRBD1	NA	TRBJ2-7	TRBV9	TGTGCCAGCAGCGTAGCCCCGACAGGGAACACCTACTACGAGCAGTACTTC	CASSVAPTGNTYYEQYF
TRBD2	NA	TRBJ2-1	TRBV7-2	TGTGCCAGCAGCACCCCGGGACTAAGACACAATGAGCAGTTCTTC	CASSTPGLRHNEQFF
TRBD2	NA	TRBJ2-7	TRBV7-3	TGTGCCAGCAGCTTGGCGGGAGGGCCTTCCGAGCAGTACTTC	CASSLAGGPSEQYF
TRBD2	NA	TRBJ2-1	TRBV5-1	TGCGCCAGCAGCTCGCATAGCGGGGGGCCACGAGAGGCCTACAATGAGCAGTTCTTC	CASSSHSGGPREAYNEQFF
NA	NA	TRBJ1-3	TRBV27	TGTGCCAGCAGGTCAGGCTCTGGAAACACCATATATTTT	CASRSGSGNTIYF
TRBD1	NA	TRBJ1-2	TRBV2	TGTGCCAGCAGTGACCGGGACAGCCTATTTGGCTACACCTTC	CASSDRDSLFGYTF
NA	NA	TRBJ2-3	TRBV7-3	TGTGCCAGCAGCTTCGGGGGTTCTAGCACAGATACGCAGTATTTT	CASSFGGSSTDTQYF
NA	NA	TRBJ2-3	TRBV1	TGCACCAGCAGCCCGTTTTTGTTATTCGACCCCAGTGGGGGGGGCCGGAGAGATACGCAGTATTTT	CTSSPFLLFDPSGGGRRDTQYF
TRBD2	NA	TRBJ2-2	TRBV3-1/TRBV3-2	TGTGCCAGCAGCCAAGAGGGGAGGGGAGGAAGACAATTGAACACCGGGGAGCTGTTTTTT	CASSQEGRGGRQLNTGELFF
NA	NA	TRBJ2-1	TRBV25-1	TGTGCCAGCAGTGAAAGGACAAACAAGCAGTTCTTC	CASSERTNKQFF
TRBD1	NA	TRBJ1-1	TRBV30	TGTGCCTGGAGTGCAGGGCGACAGGGCATGAACACTGAAGCTTTCTTT	CAWSAGRQGMNTEAFF
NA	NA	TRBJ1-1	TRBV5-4	TGTGCCAGCAGCTTTGAAAGGGGAGGGATCTCTGAAGCTTTCTTT	CASSFERGGISEAFF
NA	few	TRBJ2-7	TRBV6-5	TGTGCCAGCAGGGAGGACAGCGCGGTTTGGGAGCAGTACTTC	CASREDSAVWEQYF
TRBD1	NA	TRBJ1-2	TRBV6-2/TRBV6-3	TGTGCCAGCAGTGGCCGGTCCGGGACAGATGGCTACACCTTC	CASSGRSGTDGYTF
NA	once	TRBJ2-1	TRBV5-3	TGTGCCAGAAGCTGTAAACCGGGACAACGAACCTACAATGAGCAGTTCTTC	CARSCKPGQRTYNEQFF
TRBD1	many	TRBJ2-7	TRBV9	TGTGCCAGCAGCGTAGTTTGGACGGGGACAGGGGGCTACGAGCAGTACTTC	CASSVVWTGTGGYEQYF
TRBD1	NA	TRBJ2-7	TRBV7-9	TGTGCCAGCAGACTGACCAGGGACAGAGACTCCTACGAGCAGTACTTC	CASRLTRDRDSYEQYF
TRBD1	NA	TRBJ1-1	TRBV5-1	TGCGCCAGCAGCTATGACAGGGTCGAGGGGCGAGCTTTCTTT	CASSYDRVEGRAFF
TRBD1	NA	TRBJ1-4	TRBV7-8	TGTGCCAGCAGCTCCGGGACAGTAAGCCCAGCAACTAATGAAAAACTGTTTTTT	CASSSGTVSPATNEKLFF
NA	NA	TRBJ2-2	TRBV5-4	TGTGCCAGCAGCTTGAGGGGGTCGAACACCGGGGAGCTGTTTTTT	CASSLRGSNTGELFF
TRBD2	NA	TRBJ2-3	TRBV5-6	TGTGCCAGCAGCTTGACACTCCTAGCGGGGGGACGCACAGATACGCAGTATTTT	CASSLTLLAGGRTDTQYF
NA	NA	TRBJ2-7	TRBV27	TGTGCCAGCACACCATTGACAGGCCAAGAGCAGTACTTC	CASTPLTGQEQYF
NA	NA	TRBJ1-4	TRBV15	TGTGCCACCAGCAGAGACCAGGGGATTAATGAAAAACTGTTTTTT	CATSRDQGINEKLFF
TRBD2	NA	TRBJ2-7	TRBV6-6	TGTGCCAGCAGCTTACCAAACAGGCAGCCGGCGGGGGGTCTGTACGAGCAGTACTTC	CASSLPNRQPAGGLYEQYF
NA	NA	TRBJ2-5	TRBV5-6	TGTGCCAGCAGCTTGGTAGCGTCGTACCAAGAGACCCAGTACTTC	CASSLVASYQETQYF
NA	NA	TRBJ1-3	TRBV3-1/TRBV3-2	TGTGCCAGCGCGGCGGGGTCTCTTGGAAACACCATATATTTT	CASAAGSLGNTIYF
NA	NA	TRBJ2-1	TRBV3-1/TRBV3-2	TGTGCCAGCAGCCATACCGGGACTTCACTCGGAAGCTCCTACAATGAGCAGTTCTTC	CASSHTGTSLGSSYNEQFF
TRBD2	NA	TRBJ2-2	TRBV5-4	TGTGCCAGCAACCAGGGACTAGCGGGGGGCACCGGGGAGCTGTTTTTT	CASNQGLAGGTGELFF
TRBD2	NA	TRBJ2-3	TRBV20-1	TGCAGTGCTAGTGAGGTTAGCGGGAGCACAGATACGCAGTATTTT	CSASEVSGSTDTQYF
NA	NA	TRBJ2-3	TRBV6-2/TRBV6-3	TGTGCCAGCAGGCCTTTGGCGACGAAATCGGGTACGCAGTATTTT	CASRPLATKSGTQYF
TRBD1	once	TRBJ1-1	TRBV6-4	TGTGCCAGCAGTACGGTCGGAGGGGGCCACACTGAAGCTTTCTTT	CASSTVGGGHTEAFF
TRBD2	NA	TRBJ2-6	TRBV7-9	TGTGCCAGCAGCTTATGGCTAGCGGGAGCTGGGGCCAACGTCCTGACTTTC	CASSLWLAGAGANVLTF